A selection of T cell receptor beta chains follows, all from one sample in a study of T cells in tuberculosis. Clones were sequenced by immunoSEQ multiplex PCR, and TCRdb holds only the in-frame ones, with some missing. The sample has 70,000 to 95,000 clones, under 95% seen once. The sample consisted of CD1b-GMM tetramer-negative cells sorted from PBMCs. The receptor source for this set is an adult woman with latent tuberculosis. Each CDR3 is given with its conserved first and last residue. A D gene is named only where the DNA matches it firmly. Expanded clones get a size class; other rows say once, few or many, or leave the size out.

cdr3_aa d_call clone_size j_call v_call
CAWSGGIQETQYF - - TRBJ2-5 TRBV30
CAISESVGAGGKNIQYF TRBD2 - TRBJ2-4 TRBV10-3
CASSRGGPNTGELFF TRBD2 - TRBJ2-2 TRBV6-1
CASSALVRGLGSGNTIYF - once TRBJ1-3 TRBV6-1
CTSSQDASPLLAGARSGANVLTF - - TRBJ2-6 TRBV1
CASRKQRGGRHADTQYF TRBD2 - TRBJ2-3 TRBV28
CASSFGILGADTQYF - few TRBJ2-3 TRBV11-2
CASSLGRTSGVRLTDTQYF TRBD2 - TRBJ2-3 TRBV7-2
CASSPGQGITPLHF TRBD1 - TRBJ1-6 TRBV5-6
CASSSQGAGRETQYF TRBD1 - TRBJ2-5 TRBV7-6
CASSQDQIAGGYNEQFF TRBD2 - TRBJ2-1 TRBV4-1
CASSQGGSGGPGGNEQFF TRBD2 once TRBJ2-1 TRBV4-3
CASSLGGLGGRTEAFF - - TRBJ1-1 TRBV7-9
CSVERVDEQFF - once TRBJ2-1 TRBV29-1
CASRGGWHYGYTF - - TRBJ1-2 TRBV19
CASSNPGQGLRGYTF TRBD1 once TRBJ1-2 TRBV6-1
CSVEKAGWSYGYTF - - TRBJ1-2 TRBV29-1
CASSLSGGNNEQFF TRBD2 - TRBJ2-1 TRBV7-3
CASSRAIDRNYNEQFF - - TRBJ2-1 TRBV7-6
CASSLQGRNTEAFF - - TRBJ1-1 TRBV5-1
CASSFRQGITEAFF TRBD1 - TRBJ1-1 TRBV5-4
CASRASNYGYTF - - TRBJ1-2 TRBV7-2
CASSLVGGTGTQHF - - TRBJ1-5 TRBV7-8
CASSQPGQLNTEAFF TRBD1 - TRBJ1-1 TRBV4-1
CASRLGTSGYMEQFF TRBD2 - TRBJ2-1 TRBV6-1
CASSLVGTGLSPLHF TRBD1 - TRBJ1-6 TRBV5-4
CASRFAGTYGYTF - - TRBJ1-2 TRBV5-4
CSVPPGQGFYGYTF TRBD1 - TRBJ1-2 TRBV29-1
CASGTPGRGEYEQYF TRBD2 - TRBJ2-7 TRBV28
CASSDYKGGNEQFF - - TRBJ2-1 TRBV6-4
CAWSVRGGVAGANVLTF TRBD2 - TRBJ2-6 TRBV30
CAWSGGASGVDTQYF TRBD2 - TRBJ2-3 TRBV30
CASSQERATKFSTDTQYF - - TRBJ2-3 TRBV4-2
CASSLPGTGDTGELFF TRBD1 - TRBJ2-2 TRBV5-1
CASRIQVNGANVLTF - - TRBJ2-6 TRBV6-5
CASSLQGSYSNQPQHF - - TRBJ1-5 TRBV2
CASSATRKDRGSVHYGYTF - once TRBJ1-2 TRBV5-4
CASSHNYGYTF - - TRBJ1-2 TRBV7-2
CASTLGNNQPQHF - - TRBJ1-5 TRBV16
CASSFSSGYSSTDTQYF TRBD2 - TRBJ2-3 TRBV11-2